This T cell receptor (beta chain) was recorded in a study of OX40 agonist ivuxolimab in advanced cancers. Study context: Patients treated during dose escalation were battling hepatocellular carcinoma, melanoma, renal cell or head and neck cancer. Whole-study results and caveats: At doses 0.1 to 3.0 mg/kg, CD4+ and CD8+ clones expanded.

TCRdb's copy holds only in-frame clones and misses some; the assay was immunoSEQ multiplex PCR. Altogether about 62,000 clones are present, 79% being singletons, with the ten largest covering approximately 10%. Turning to this clone: The antigen remains unidentified. A read error may account for a junction end that differs from germline.

The V gene's germline CDR1 is SEHNR and CDR2 FQNEAQ (reference sequence). The CDR3 loop spans 13 amino acids. This receptor was obtained from an adult with an advanced solid tumor such as melanoma, head and neck, liver or kidney cancer. The sample here was CD4+ or CD8+ T cells sorted from blood, taken in a trial of the OX40 agonist ivuxolimab. The rearrangement joins TRBV7-9 to TRBJ2-1, with TRBD2 as a possible D gene (5 bases). CDR3 sequence reads: CASSSDDYDEQFF. In DNA, the CDR3 is TGTGCCAGCAGCTCCGATGACTACGATGAGCAGTTCTTC.